The 32 T cell receptor beta chains presented below share a single source sample, sequenced in a study of response to subunit inactivated influenza vaccine. TCRdb re-called the RT-PCR reads with MiXCR, one entry per CDR3 protein. This table has 590,000 or so distinct CDR3 sequences, approximately 15% appearing once. Material: PBMCs from blood, obtained 14 to 15 days before vaccination. These receptors all stem from a man aged 45 to 65 who received an inactivated influenza vaccine.

This clonotype was recorded many times. The chain joins TRBV29-1 to TRBJ2-5; 9 nucleotides match TRBD2. There are 13 residues in the CDR3. V lost 7 bases to trimming and J lost 3 bases; unmatched junction nucleotides: 6. Germline CDR1 SQVTM, CDR2 ANQGSEA. The CDR3 region is CSARTSEEETQYF. CDR3 coding DNA: TGCAGCGCAAGGACTAGCGAAGAAGAGACCCAGTACTTC.

The table lists this clonotype with many counts. V usage is TRBV6-1 and J usage is TRBJ2-1; 10 bases map to TRBD2. Trimming removed 3 bases from V and 1 base from J; junction bases left unmatched: 3. The CDR3 contains 16 residues. Germline assignment: CDR1 MNHNS and CDR2 SASEGT. The CDR3 loop reads CASSDPSGRSYNEQFF. The CDR3 nucleotides are TGTGCCAGCAGTGACCCTAGCGGGAGATCCTACAATGAGCAGTTCTTC.

The chain carries TRBV20-1 and TRBJ2-2; possibly TRBD1 for D (6 bases). V was shortened by 3 bases and J by 7 bases, with 15 bases between the two germline ends. The germline gives CDR1 DFQATT, CDR2 SNEGSKA (reference sequence). The CDR3 is made up of 14 amino acids. The CDR3 nucleotides read TGCAGTGCTAGTTTGTCAGGGGAAGGCGGGGAGCTGTTTTTT. Encoded protein: CSASLSGEGGELFF.

This clonotype appeared a few times. V gene TRBV6-1 combines with J gene TRBJ1-5, with a weak D call TRBD1 (6 bases). Germline V CDR1 and CDR2: MNHNS, SASEGT. V shed 6 bases and J shed 6 bases, with 15 bases lying between them. This CDR3 has 14 residues. The CDR3 DNA sequence: TGTGCCAGCAGCCCGGACAGCTGGCCTCAGCCCCAGCATTTT. Protein product: CASSPDSWPQPQHF.

The chain has TRBV28 and TRBJ2-2; 9 bases map to TRBD2. V shed 4 bases, J shed 2 bases, and the junction held 11 bases outside the gene matches. This CDR3 region has 18 residues. Per the germline V gene, CDR1 is MDHEN and CDR2 is SYDVKM. The CDR3 protein is CASSSPGGGRDNTGELFF. In DNA, the CDR3 is TGTGCCAGCAGTTCCCCCGGTGGCGGGAGGGATAACACCGGGGAGCTGTTTTTT.

This clonotype came up many times. The junction departs from germline at one end; a sequencing error may be responsible. This rearrangement joins TRBV7-8 to TRBJ2-1, with D perhaps matching TRBD1 or TRBD2 (6 bases each). Germline CDR1 SGHVS, CDR2 FQNEAQ. The CDR3 is 13 amino acids. DNA for the CDR3: TGTGCTAGCAGCTTAGGAGGGGGCAATGAGCAGTTCTTC. It is translated as CASSLGGGNEQFF. The full variable domain, rest sourced from reference TRBV7-8 and TRBJ2-1, is GAGVSQSPRYKVAKRGQDVALRCDPISGHVSLFWYQQALGQGPEFLTYFQNEAQLDKSGLPSDRFFAERPEGSVSTLKIQRTQQEDSAVYLCASSLGGGNEQFFGPGTRLTVL.

This sequence joins TRBV20-1 and TRBJ2-3; 7 nucleotides line up with TRBD1. The CDR3 consists of 14 residues. Germline CDR1 and CDR2: DFQATT and SNEGSKA (reference sequence). Germline trimming cut 4 bases from V and 6 bases from J; bases unmatched to any gene: 10. CDR3: CSATRQGQWDTQYF. In DNA, the CDR3 is TGCAGTGCTACAAGACAGGGACAGTGGGATACGCAGTATTTT.

The chain is built from TRBV12-3 or TRBV12-4 and TRBJ2-1, with a tentative D call TRBD1 (5 bases). The CDR3 has 13 amino acids. Trimming took off 6 bases at V and 4 bases at J, with 10 bases between the two ends. CDR3 DNA: TGTGCCAGCAGAACAGACAGATACAATGAGCAGTTCTTC. Translated: CASRTDRYNEQFF.

This clonotype appeared a few times. The V gene is TRBV29-1, the J gene TRBJ1-1; D unresolved. This CDR3 contains 14 residues. Germline loops: CDR1 SQVTM, CDR2 ANQGSEA. Trimming removed 5 bases at V and 6 bases at J, with 19 bases between. The CDR3 protein is CSVNGLFGVSEAFF. In nucleotides, the CDR3 is TGCAGCGTTAACGGCCTCTTCGGTGTATCTGAAGCTTTCTTT.

There are a few counts of this clonotype. This chain connects TRBV11-2 to TRBJ2-1; D is possibly TRBD1 or TRBD2 (6 bases each). Trimming left V 0 bases short and J 10 bases short, with 22 bases between. This CDR3 has 17 residues. CDR1 is SGHAT, CDR2 FQNNGV, per germline. The CDR3 DNA follows: TGTGCCAGCAGCTTAGAGGGGTCGGGTAGGGCCGGGGGCGAGCAGTTCTTC. Protein: CASSLEGSGRAGGEQFF.

The rearrangement uses TRBV7-2 and TRBJ1-6; the match to TRBD1 covers 8 bases. CDR1 and CDR2 (germline): SGHTA, FQGNSA. V shed 5 bases and J 6 bases; nucleotides not matched to a gene: 6. The CDR3 has 15 residues. CDR3 in amino acids: CASSPDRAPNSPLHF. The CDR3 nucleotides are TGTGCCAGCAGCCCGGACAGGGCCCCTAATTCACCCCTCCACTTT. Based on the CDR3 plus reference TRBV7-2 and TRBJ1-6, the full variable domain is GAGVSQSPSNKVTEKGKDVELRCDPISGHTALYWYRQSLGQGLEFLIYFQGNSAPDKSGLPSDRFSAERTGGSVSTLTIQRTQQEDSAVYLCASSPDRAPNSPLHFGNGTRLTVT.

In its sample, this clonotype was seen a few times. The rearrangement joins TRBV7-2 to TRBJ1-3, with a tentative D call TRBD1 (5 bases). CDR1 and CDR2 from the germline V gene are SGHTA and FQGNSA. The CDR3 contains 15 residues. V was trimmed by 6 bases and J by 3 bases, leaving 15 bases between them. CDR3: CASSQQIQGGNTIYF. The CDR3 DNA is TGTGCCAGCAGTCAACAAATCCAGGGTGGAAACACCATATATTTT.

The sample holds a few counts of this clonotype. The V call is TRBV7-8, the J call TRBJ2-1; a possible D gene is TRBD2 (6 bases). Germline CDR1 reads SGHVS; CDR2 reads FQNEAQ. Trimming shortened V by 6 bases and J by 9 bases, and 9 bases separated the two germline ends. The CDR3 sequence is 11 residues long. The CDR3 region is CASRNSGEQFF. CDR3 nucleotide sequence: TGTGCCAGCAGGAATAGCGGTGAGCAGTTCTTC. Combining the CDR3 with reference TRBV7-8 and TRBJ2-1 gives the whole variable domain GAGVSQSPRYKVAKRGQDVALRCDPISGHVSLFWYQQALGQGPEFLTYFQNEAQLDKSGLPSDRFFAERPEGSVSTLKIQRTQQEDSAVYLCASRNSGEQFFGPGTRLTVL.

The CDR3 DNA is TGTGCCAGCAGTGATAGGACAGGGCCTCTGTACTTC. Translated, it gives CASSDRTGPLYF. The chain carries TRBV25-1 and TRBJ2-7; 8 bases are a match to TRBD1. Per the germline V gene, CDR1 is MGHDK and CDR2 is SYGVNS. The CDR3 is 12 amino acids. Trimming took 3 bases from V and 12 from J; bases not matched to a gene: 7.

This clonotype was seen at least ten times. V gene TRBV11-2 combines with J gene TRBJ2-1; the D gene is possibly TRBD1 (5 bases). Germline CDR1 SGHAT, CDR2 FQNNGV. The ends were cut back, 1 base at V and 10 bases at J, with 11 bases in the middle. The CDR3 runs to 13 residues. The CDR3 bases are TGTGCCAGCAGCTTAGTCTCAGGGTACGAGCAGTTCTTC. It codes for CASSLVSGYEQFF.

The rearrangement links TRBV19 to TRBJ2-1; 7 bases align to TRBD1. V gave up 5 bases and J gave up 8 bases; unmatched junction bases: 12. There are 15 residues in the CDR3. Looked up from germline, CDR1 is LNHDA and CDR2 is SQIVND (reference sequence). The DNA of the CDR3 is TGTGCCAGTAGTTTGGGAAGCACAGGGGTCTATGAGCAGTTCTTC. Translated, it gives CASSLGSTGVYEQFF.

CDR3 loop: CASSLASYGTGRLYEQYF. CDR3 bases: TGTGCCAGCAGCTTAGCAAGTTACGGGACAGGGAGGCTCTACGAGCAGTACTTC. The V and J genes are TRBV7-2 and TRBJ2-7; 9 bases fit TRBD1. J lost 3 bases, V lost 0 bases, and 12 bases had no gene match. The CDR3 totals 18 residues. The V gene's germline CDR1 is SGHTA and CDR2 FQGNSA. The complete variable domain, with remaining parts taken from reference TRBV7-2 and TRBJ2-7, reads GAGVSQSPSNKVTEKGKDVELRCDPISGHTALYWYRQSLGQGLEFLIYFQGNSAPDKSGLPSDRFSAERTGGSVSTLTIQRTQQEDSAVYLCASSLASYGTGRLYEQYFGPGTRLTVT.

This clonotype was counted between two and nine times. The chain links TRBV20-1 to TRBJ2-5; D call uncertain. The CDR3 totals 12 residues. From germline, CDR1 is DFQATT and CDR2 SNEGSKA (reference sequence). The V end was cut by 1 base, the J end by 10 bases, with 13 bases between. The CDR3 protein is CSARGHERVQYF. The CDR3, as DNA: TGCAGTGCTAGAGGGCATGAGAGAGTCCAGTACTTC.

This clonotype was picked up a small number of times. One end of the junction fails to match germline, which may point to a read error. The CDR3 nucleotides are TGTGCTAGCAGCCCCTCTCCGGGACAGGGAGGGGAGCAGTACTTC. Translation gives CASSPSPGQGGEQYF. The chain carries TRBV7-7 and TRBJ2-7, with 9 nucleotides matching TRBD1. The CDR3 totals 15 residues. Per the germline V gene, CDR1 is SSHAT and CDR2 is FNYEAQ (reference sequence).

V usage is TRBV10-3 and J usage is TRBJ2-5; 10 nucleotides match TRBD2. The DNA end lines up better with TRBJ2-1; the J call may be wrong. The length of the CDR3 is 14 residues. Germline lookup yields CDR1 ENHRY and CDR2 SYGVKD. The CDR3: CAISASSGGETQFF. The CDR3 DNA reads as TGTGCCATCAGTGCATCTAGCGGGGGTGAGACCCAGTTCTTC.

This clonotype was observed a handful of times. This chain uses TRBV11-1 with TRBJ2-5; 10 nucleotides line up with TRBD2. Germline CDR1 reads SGHAT; CDR2 reads FQDESV (reference sequence). V was pared by 2 bases and J by 2 bases, with 11 bases of the junction left unmatched. The CDR3 extends over 18 amino acids. CDR3: CASSLRRRSGRGQETQYF. The CDR3 DNA follows: TGTGCCAGCAGCTTAAGAAGGCGCAGCGGGAGGGGACAAGAGACCCAGTACTTC.

There are a few counts of this clonotype. The chain uses TRBV19 and TRBJ2-3, with D perhaps TRBD1 (6 bases). This CDR3 comprises 15 residues. Trimming left V 4 bases short and J 0 bases short, with 11 bases between. The germline V gene has CDR1 LNHDA and CDR2 SQIVND (reference sequence). The CDR3 loop is CASSNPQGSTDTQYF. DNA of the CDR3: TGTGCCAGTAGTAATCCCCAGGGGAGCACAGATACGCAGTATTTT.

V and J are TRBV12-3 or TRBV12-4 and TRBJ1-2; D unclear. Trimming left V 6 bases short and J 4 bases short, with 12 bases between. The CDR3 spans 13 residues. CDR3 residues: CASSGTQVYGYTF. CDR3 DNA: TGTGCCAGCAGCGGAACCCAGGTCTATGGCTACACCTTC.

V is TRBV29-1 and J is TRBJ1-1; D may be TRBD1 (5 bases). V lost 3 bases to trimming and J lost 5 bases, with 16 bases between them. The germline V gene encodes CDR1 SQVTM and CDR2 ANQGSEA. The CDR3 is made up of 14 amino acids. The CDR3 protein is CSVDGTTVWTEAFF. The CDR3 DNA reads TGCAGCGTTGATGGGACGACAGTATGGACTGAAGCTTTCTTT.

This clonotype occurred a few times. The J gene is TRBJ1-2, the V gene TRBV6-6; 9 positions match TRBD1. In germline, CDR1 is MNHNY, CDR2 SVGAGI (reference sequence). V lost 5 bases to trimming and J lost 4 bases; unmatched junction nucleotides: 2. The CDR3 has 13 residues. The CDR3 loop is CASSDRGIYGYTF. The CDR3 DNA sequence: TGTGCCAGCAGTGACAGGGGGATCTATGGCTACACCTTC.

Many counts were recorded for this clonotype. This chain joins TRBV5-1 and TRBJ2-7, with TRBD2 matching 10 bases. The length of the CDR3 is 15 residues. V lost 4 bases, J lost 4 bases, and 8 bases stayed unmatched. Germline CDR1 and CDR2: SGHRS and YFSETQ. CDR3 protein: CASSTGTSDPYEQYF. CDR3 sequence (DNA): TGCGCCAGCAGCACCGGGACTAGCGATCCTTACGAGCAGTACTTC.

This clonotype was seen a few times. The chain has TRBV12-3 or TRBV12-4 and TRBJ1-1, with D unresolved. Trimming removed 6 bases from V and 0 bases from J, with 11 bases in between. The CDR3 runs to 14 residues. The CDR3 region has the DNA TGTGCCAGCAGGGAGTCGACACTGAACACTGAAGCTTTCTTT. This sequence encodes CASRESTLNTEAFF.

The genes are TRBV9 and TRBJ2-1; perhaps TRBD1 as D (5 bases). Germline assignment: CDR1 SGDLS and CDR2 YYNGEE. Trimming removed 4 bases from V and 0 bases from J, with 14 bases in between. The CDR3 has 16 amino acids. CDR3 DNA sequence: TGTGCCAGCAGCCCGAGTGGCGGACACTCCTACAATGAGCAGTTCTTC. Protein: CASSPSGGHSYNEQFF.

This clonotype was picked up many times. The chain employs TRBV12-3 or TRBV12-4 and TRBJ1-1, with 8 bases aligning to TRBD1. The CDR3 length is 14 residues. Unmatched junction bases numbered 5, after V lost 4 bases and J lost 4 bases. Written as DNA, the CDR3 is TGTGCCAGCAGTTCCTGGACAGGGAGCACTGAAGCTTTCTTT. This sequence encodes CASSSWTGSTEAFF.

The sample holds a few counts of this clonotype. The chain recombines TRBV4-3 with TRBJ2-7; TRBD2 matches at 9 bases. Germline CDR1 is LGHNA and CDR2 is YSLEER. V shed 1 base, J shed 0 bases, and the junction held 16 bases outside the gene matches. There are 20 residues in the CDR3. The CDR3 spells CASSQGVSVIAGAYSYEQYF. The CDR3 DNA sequence: TGCGCCAGCAGCCAAGGGGTCTCCGTGATAGCGGGAGCCTACTCCTACGAGCAGTACTTC.

The sample holds many counts of this clonotype. The J gene is TRBJ2-7, the V gene TRBV7-9; 7 bases are a match to TRBD1. V dropped 5 bases and J dropped 4; count of bases not matched to a gene: 5. Germline V gives CDR1 SEHNR, CDR2 FQNEAQ (reference sequence). The CDR3 consists of 13 residues. In nucleotides, the CDR3 is TGTGCCAGCAGCCTTAGACAGGGATACGAGCAGTACTTC. Translation: CASSLRQGYEQYF.

This clonotype has only a few counts. The chain has TRBV9 and TRBJ2-7; no clear D. The V and J ends lost 0 bases and 5 bases respectively, with 9 bases between them. In germline, CDR1 is SGDLS, CDR2 YYNGEE. This CDR3 spans 13 amino acids. The CDR3 sequence is CASSVAHKDEQYF. CDR3 DNA sequence: TGTGCCAGCAGCGTAGCTCATAAGGACGAGCAGTACTTC.